This T cell receptor (beta chain) is drawn from a study of T cells expressing NK-cell markers. The CDR3 consists of 14 residues. Germline values: CDR1 SNHLY, CDR2 FYNNEI. TCRdb processed the 5' RACE reads again and assigns one entry to each CDR3 protein, with no DNA. Recorded here are 150,000 to 180,000 distinct CDR3 sequences; the top ten clones represent roughly 35%. This receptor was obtained from a woman aged 45-59 years in good health. The chain links TRBV2 to TRBJ2-1; TCRdb selects TRBD2, and the lack of DNA leaves this call unchecked. Specimen: blood T cells: a sorted CD56 or NKG2C T cell subset, CD4+ or CD8+ T cells, or bulk PBMC T cells (not recorded which). This CDR3 reads CASRSGRASNEQFF.